This T cell receptor beta chain was obtained from a study of blood T cell repertoires in COVID-19. The wider study: COVID-19 samples from acute and convalescent phases originated in the United States, Italy and Spain. In each case, the material was cDNA or gDNA derived from T cells, B-cell-depleted T cells, or PBMCs.

Original handling: Nucleated cell number was recorded as an estimate derived from reference gene primer amplification. Profiled with immunoSEQ multiplex PCR; TCRdb holds only in-frame clones, not every one. V, J and clone size were drawn from that table, and D and trimming were deduced from the DNA. Among some 280,000 clones listed, 80% to 90% were seen once. V was pared by 5 bases and J by 5 bases, with 7 bases of the junction left unmatched. Germline CDR1 is SGDLS and CDR2 is YYNGEE. The CDR3 covers 14 residues. The gene calls are TRBV9 and TRBJ2-3; the match to TRBD1 covers 8 bases. This TCR was sampled from a woman aged 30 to 39 with active or convalescent COVID-19. The source material was peripheral blood. CDR3 DNA: TGTGCCAGCAGTGGACAGGGATCGCAAGATACGCAGTATTTT. Protein sequence: CASSGQGSQDTQYF.